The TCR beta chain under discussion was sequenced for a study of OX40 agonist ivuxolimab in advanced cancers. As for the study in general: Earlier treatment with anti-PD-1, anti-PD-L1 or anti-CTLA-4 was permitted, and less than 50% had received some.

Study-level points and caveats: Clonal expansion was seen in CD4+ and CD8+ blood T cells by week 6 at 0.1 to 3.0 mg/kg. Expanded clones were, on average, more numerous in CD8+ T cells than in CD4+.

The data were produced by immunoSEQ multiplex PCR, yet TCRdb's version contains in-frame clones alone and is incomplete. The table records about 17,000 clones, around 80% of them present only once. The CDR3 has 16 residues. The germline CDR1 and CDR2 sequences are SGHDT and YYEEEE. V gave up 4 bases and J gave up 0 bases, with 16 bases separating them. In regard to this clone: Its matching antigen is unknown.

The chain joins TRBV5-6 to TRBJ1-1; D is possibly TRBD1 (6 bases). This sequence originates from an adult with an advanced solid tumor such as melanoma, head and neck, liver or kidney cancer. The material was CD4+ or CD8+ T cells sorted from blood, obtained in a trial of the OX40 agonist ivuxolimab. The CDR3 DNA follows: TGTGCCAGCAGCAGGGGGGAGATGGAAATGAACACTGAAGCTTTCTTT. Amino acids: CASSRGEMEMNTEAFF.